The rows below give T cell receptor beta chains drawn from one sample of a study of cytomegalovirus exposure and HLA in healthy donors. The table came from immunoSEQ multiplex PCR; TCRdb's copy has only in-frame clones and leaves some out. The sample lists about 160,000 clones, 70% to 80% seen once, with about 1.3% in the top ten. Sequenced sample: PBMCs. The source of these receptors is a man between 25 and 39 years old in good health and CMV-seronegative. The CDR3 runs from the conserved cysteine through the conserved F or W. The D gene is left open where the match is weak. Clone size is not always given. Where it is, it says once, few, many or a class for expanded clones.

16,-,TRBV6-6,TRBJ2-7,-,TGTGCCAGCAGTTATGGTGTTGGGGCAGGCCGGTACGAGCAGTACTTC,CASSYGVGAGRYEQYF
13,TRBD1,TRBV6-4,TRBJ2-7,-,TGTGCCAGCAGCGCGACAGGGGGGTACGAGCAGTACTTC,CASSATGGYEQYF
16,-,TRBV5-5,TRBJ1-1,-,TGTGCCAGCAGCCCCTACACTTTGGCAGGGAACACTGAAGCTTTCTTT,CASSPYTLAGNTEAFF
12,-,TRBV6-1,TRBJ1-3,-,TGTGCCAGCAGCGGGGAGGGAAACACCATATATTTT,CASSGEGNTIYF
16,TRBD1,TRBV27,TRBJ2-6,-,TGTGCCATCCGACAGGGGACACCGTCTGGGGCCAACGTCCTGACTTTC,CAIRQGTPSGANVLTF
15,TRBD2,TRBV28,TRBJ2-1,-,TGTGCCAGCAGTCCCCCCCAGCGGGAGCAACATGAGCAGTTCTTC,CASSPPQREQHEQFF
13,-,TRBV6-4,TRBJ1-2,-,TGTGCCAGCAGTGACTCCGACGACTCTGGCTACACCTTC,CASSDSDDSGYTF
14,TRBD1,TRBV28,TRBJ1-2,-,TGTGCCAGCAGTTCAGGACAGGGGTACTATGGCTACACCTTC,CASSSGQGYYGYTF
15,-,TRBV12-5,TRBJ2-5,once,TGTGCTAGTGGTCCGCCCGGGACTCCGAGCGAGACCCAGTACTTC,CASGPPGTPSETQYF
16,TRBD1,TRBV29-1,TRBJ2-6,-,TGCAGCGTCGCGGGCACAGGGGGCTCTGGGGCCAACGTCCTGACTTTC,CSVAGTGGSGANVLTF
14,-,TRBV23-1,TRBJ2-5,-,TGCGCCAGCAGTCCGAGGACAAGTAAAGAGACCCAGTACTTC,CASSPRTSKETQYF
16,-,TRBV29-1,TRBJ2-7,-,TGCAGCGTTATCCGGGATTGGGATAGGAGCTCCTACGAGCAGTACTTC,CSVIRDWDRSSYEQYF
16,TRBD2,TRBV4-1,TRBJ2-2,-,TGCGCCAGCAGCCACGGACTAGCGGGGGGCACCGGGGAGCTGTTTTTT,CASSHGLAGGTGELFF
14,-,TRBV4-3,TRBJ1-6,-,TGCGCCAGCAGCCAAGATTTGGGCAATTCACCCCTCCACTTT,CASSQDLGNSPLHF